Listed below are T cell receptor beta chains from one sample, sequenced in a study of shared clonotypes between healthy human individuals. Clones were read by immunoSEQ multiplex PCR, and TCRdb kept only the in-frame ones, dropping some. In the table there are approximately 2.5 million clones, around nine tenths of which are singletons. Specimen: naive CD4+ T cells sorted from blood. The receptors derive from a man aged 18 to 35 in good health. The CDR3 runs from the conserved cysteine through the conserved F or W. A D gene is named only where the DNA matches it firmly. Clone size is given for some rows only: seen once, a few or many times, or a class if the clone is expanded.

.	TRBD1	TRBJ2-1	TRBV7-9	TGTGCCAGCTTCCTCTGGGACAGGGAGTACAATGAGCAGTTCTTC	CASFLWDREYNEQFF
few	.	TRBJ2-7	TRBV23-1	TGCGCCAGCAGTCGGAGGGTTTTCTACGAGCAGTACTTC	CASSRRVFYEQYF
.	.	TRBJ2-2	TRBV15	TGTGCCACCAGCAGACCCCCCGGGGAGCTGTTTTTT	CATSRPPGELFF
.	.	TRBJ1-4	TRBV10-2	TGCGCCAGCAGTGTTAATGAAAAACTGTTTTTT	CASSVNEKLFF
.	.	TRBJ1-2	TRBV7-2	TGTGCCAGCAGCTTCGCAGGGAATAACTATGGCTACACCTTC	CASSFAGNNYGYTF
.	.	TRBJ2-7	TRBV10-2	TGCGCCAGCAGTCGGAGGGTCTCCTACGAGCAGTACTTC	CASSRRVSYEQYF
.	.	TRBJ2-7	TRBV4-1	TGCGCCAGCAGCCCTAAGAGTGGGGGACGGGGGACATCCCACTACGAGCAGTACTTC	CASSPKSGGRGTSHYEQYF
few	.	TRBJ1-2	TRBV4-3	TGCGCCAGCAGCCAAGATAGGGGATACTATGGCTACACCTTC	CASSQDRGYYGYTF
.	.	TRBJ2-7	TRBV7-2	TGTGCCAGCAGCTCCGGGTCACTCCCCTCCTACGAGCAGTACTTC	CASSSGSLPSYEQYF
few	TRBD1	TRBJ1-4	TRBV5-1	TGCGCCAGCAGCCTCGGGACAGCAACTAATGAAAAACTGTTTTTT	CASSLGTATNEKLFF
.	.	TRBJ2-1	TRBV4-3	TGCGCCAGCAGCCAAGACAGGGGTTGGGAGCAGTTCTTC	CASSQDRGWEQFF
once	.	TRBJ1-1	TRBV30	TGTGCCTGGAGAGGCGACAGGTCCTACAGTGAAGCTTTCTTT	CAWRGDRSYSEAFF
.	TRBD2	TRBJ2-1	TRBV4-1	TGCGCCAGCAGCCAGGATAGCGGGGGTAACTACAATGAGCAGTTCTTC	CASSQDSGGNYNEQFF
.	.	TRBJ1-3	TRBV10-3	TGTGCCATCAGAAGCAGGGCCCACTCTGGAAACACCATATATTTT	CAIRSRAHSGNTIYF
.	.	TRBJ1-2	TRBV19	TGTGCCAGTAGTATAGATAGCAGGGCCGGCTATGGCTACACCTTC	CASSIDSRAGYGYTF
.	.	TRBJ1-3	TRBV6-5	TGTGCCAGCAGCAGGAGCTCTGGAAACACCATATATTTT	CASSRSSGNTIYF
.	.	TRBJ1-5	TRBV2	TGTGCCAGCATGGGGCAGGCTAGCAATCAGCCCCAGCATTTT	CASMGQASNQPQHF
.	.	TRBJ1-6	TRBV5-4	TGTGCCAGCAGCTTGGCATTCGGGGACAAACCCCTCCACTTT	CASSLAFGDKPLHF
.	TRBD1	TRBJ2-7	TRBV29-1	TGCAGCGCCCAAAAGGGACAGGGTTTCCACGAGCAGTACTTC	CSAQKGQGFHEQYF
.	.	TRBJ2-1	TRBV7-2	TGTGCCAGCAGCTTAGGGACCGGGGGAAACAATGAGCAGTTCTTC	CASSLGTGGNNEQFF
.	.	TRBJ1-4	TRBV5-4	TGTGCCAGCAGCCGGGCAGGGGTAATTGATGAAAAACTGTTTTTT	CASSRAGVIDEKLFF
.	TRBD1	TRBJ2-3	TRBV6-5	TGTGCCAGCACCCAAGAGGGGGCGGCAGATACGCAGTATTTT	CASTQEGAADTQYF
.	.	TRBJ2-7	TRBV7-2	TGTGCCAGCAGCTCCCGTTGGGAGGCCAGAAGCTTC	CASSSRWEARSF
.	.	TRBJ2-7	TRBV18	TGTGCCAGCTCACCGGTGGGGGGCAAAACCTACGAGCAGTACTTC	CASSPVGGKTYEQYF
.	TRBD2	TRBJ2-1	TRBV4-2	TGTGCCAGCAGCCAAGTCGCCGGGGGGGTCAATGAGCAGTTCTTC	CASSQVAGGVNEQFF
.	.	TRBJ2-1	TRBV6-6	TGTGCCAGCAGTTTTACCGGCTGGGAGCAGTTCTTC	CASSFTGWEQFF
.	.	TRBJ2-5	TRBV5-1	TGCGCCAGCAGCCGCGGGGCAGACCAAGAGACCCAGTACTTC	CASSRGADQETQYF
once	TRBD1	TRBJ1-4	TRBV28	TGTGCCAGCAGGGGGACAGGGGGCGCCTTTGAAAAACTGTTTTTT	CASRGTGGAFEKLFF
.	.	TRBJ2-1	TRBV25-1	TGTGCCAGCAGTGAAGGTGACGCCGTTAGGGATGAGCAGTTCTTC	CASSEGDAVRDEQFF
once	TRBD1	TRBJ2-3	TRBV19	TGTGCCAGTAGTATACTAGGGGGGACAGGGATGACAGATACGCAGTATTTT	CASSILGGTGMTDTQYF
.	.	TRBJ1-5	TRBV18	TGTGCCAGCTCACCATCCGGGACAATGAGCAATCAGCCCCAGCATTTT	CASSPSGTMSNQPQHF
.	TRBD1	TRBJ1-4	TRBV30	TGTGCCTGGAGACTCGGGACAGGGAGTGAAAAACTGTTTTTT	CAWRLGTGSEKLFF
.	.	TRBJ2-2	TRBV6-5	TGTGCCAGCAGCACAGATTTCACCGGGGAGCTGTTTTTT	CASSTDFTGELFF
.	.	TRBJ2-7	TRBV7-2	TGTGCCAGCAGCTTAGACGGGCCGGACTACGAGCAGTACTTC	CASSLDGPDYEQYF
.	.	TRBJ2-3	TRBV6-1	TGTGCCAGCAGTATGCGGGGCACAGATACGCAGTATTTT	CASSMRGTDTQYF
.	.	TRBJ2-7	TRBV29-1	TGCAGCGTTGTTGAAGTCGACGAGCAGTACTTC	CSVVEVDEQYF
.	TRBD1	TRBJ1-1	TRBV15	TGTGCCACCAGCAGAGAGACCACGACAGGGGCCCGGAACACTGAAGCTTTCTTT	CATSRETTTGARNTEAFF
.	TRBD2	TRBJ2-5	TRBV11-2	TGTGCCAGCAGTCTGACTAGCGGGGGGGCCTGGGAGACCCAGTACTTC	CASSLTSGGAWETQYF
.	TRBD2	TRBJ2-1	TRBV7-2	TGTGCCAGCAGCTTAGAACGGAATCGTCGACTAGCGGGAGTCCATGAGCAGTTCTTC	CASSLERNRRLAGVHEQFF
.	.	TRBJ1-5	TRBV28	TGTGCCAGCACTACCCTAACCCAGGGAAGTCAGCCCCAGCATTTT	CASTTLTQGSQPQHF
.	.	TRBJ1-3	TRBV19	TGTGCCAGTAGCAAGGAGGACTCTGGAAACACCATATATTTT	CASSKEDSGNTIYF
.	TRBD1	TRBJ2-2	TRBV9	TGTGCCAGCAGCTTAGGGGGACAGATTTTCGCCGGGGAGCTGTTTTTT	CASSLGGQIFAGELFF
.	TRBD1	TRBJ1-1	TRBV5-1	TGCGCCAGCAGCACTGGGACAGGGAGGGGGAACACTGAAGCTTTCTTT	CASSTGTGRGNTEAFF
.	.	TRBJ1-1	TRBV10-2	TGCGCCAGTGTCACAAACGGACGTTTAAGGACTGAAGCTTTCTTT	CASVTNGRLRTEAFF
.	.	TRBJ2-7	TRBV7-2	TGTGCCAGCAGAACCTCCGGCGGGGCCTACGAGCAGTACTTC	CASRTSGGAYEQYF
.	.	TRBJ2-3	TRBV5-6	TGTGCCAGCAGCTTGAGGGAGAGAGGGAGCACAGATACGCAGTATTTT	CASSLRERGSTDTQYF
.	.	TRBJ2-3	TRBV6-5	TGTGCCAGCAGTTACTCGGGCAGTAGCACAGATACGCAGTATTTT	CASSYSGSSTDTQYF
few	TRBD1	TRBJ1-5	TRBV30	TGTGCCTGGAGTCCCGGACAGGGGGTCCAGCCCCAGCATTTT	CAWSPGQGVQPQHF
.	.	TRBJ2-3	TRBV7-2	TGTGCCAGCAGCTTAGCCGCAGGTGGGAGGATTGTAGATACGCAGTATTTT	CASSLAAGGRIVDTQYF
once	.	TRBJ1-3	TRBV29-1	TGCAGCGTGCAACGAGACTCTGGAAACACCATATATTTT	CSVQRDSGNTIYF
.	.	TRBJ2-5	TRBV5-1	TGCGCCAGCAGCGCCTCGACGGGAAAAGAGACCCAGTACTTC	CASSASTGKETQYF
.	.	TRBJ2-5	TRBV6-5	TGTGCCAGCAGTCAAGGGCTAAAGACCCAGTACTTC	CASSQGLKTQYF
.	.	TRBJ2-7	TRBV5-6	TGTGCCAGCACCGATCTACAGCGGAGTCCGGCCTACGAGCAGTACTTC	CASTDLQRSPAYEQYF
.	.	TRBJ1-2	TRBV29-1	TGCAGCGTTGGCGGGGGATCTAACTATGGCTACACCTTC	CSVGGGSNYGYTF
.	TRBD1	TRBJ1-6	TRBV7-9	TGTGCCAGCAGCTTAGAACAGGGGAGCTCACCCCTCCACTTT	CASSLEQGSSPLHF